Below are 27 T cell receptor beta chains sequenced from a single sample in a study of T cell responses to AZD1222 COVID-19 vaccine. Method: immunoSEQ multiplex PCR; TCRdb's copy keeps in-frame clones and lacks some. The repertoire includes roughly 120,000 clones, roughly nine tenths of them detected once, and around 1.4% sits in the top ten. Specimen: peripheral blood, collected 28 days after the second AZD1222 dose. The receptors shown here come from an adult who received the AZD1222 COVID-19 vaccine.

In this sample, this clone turned up a few times. The rearrangement joins TRBV28 to TRBJ2-1, with TRBD2 matching over 10 bases. The CDR3 is 15 amino acids. Trimming took 5 bases from V and 9 from J; bases not matched to a gene: 10. In germline, CDR1 is MDHEN, CDR2 SYDVKM. The CDR3 bases are TGTGCCAGCAGTCTGCTAGCGGGAGTAGTCGGTGAGCAGTTCTTC. Amino acid sequence: CASSLLAGVVGEQFF.

This clone turned up a few times. The CDR3 reads CASKSDQGYSPLHF. CDR3 nucleotides: TGTGCCAGCAAGTCGGACCAGGGGTACTCACCCCTCCACTTT. The chain employs TRBV2 and TRBJ1-6, with D tentatively TRBD1 (6 bases). The CDR3 contains 14 residues. V was clipped by 7 bases and J by 10 bases, with 17 bases between them. Germline CDR1 reads SNHLY; CDR2 reads FYNNEI.

The chain employs TRBV7-2 and TRBJ1-2; a possible D gene is TRBD1 (5 bases). This CDR3 comprises 12 residues. The germline V gene has CDR1 SGHTA and CDR2 FQGNSA. The V and J ends lost 7 bases and 8 bases respectively, with 14 bases between them. The CDR3 is CASNGAVGGYTF. CDR3 sequence (DNA): TGTGCCAGCAACGGGGCGGTGGGAGGCTACACCTTC.

This clone appeared once. This sequence joins TRBV2 and TRBJ1-5, with D tentatively TRBD1 (5 bases). CDR1 and CDR2 (germline): SNHLY, FYNNEI. Trimming removed 4 bases from V and 4 bases from J, with 14 bases in between. The CDR3 is 15 residues long. The chain's CDR3 is CASSAGTPGNQPQHF. For the CDR3, the DNA is TGTGCCAGCAGTGCCGGGACCCCGGGGAATCAGCCCCAGCATTTT.

The rearrangement uses TRBV28 and TRBJ2-1; possibly TRBD1 for D (6 bases). Between the trimmed V and J ends, which lost 3 bases and 3 bases, there was a span of 9 bases. Germline CDR1 and CDR2: MDHEN and SYDVKM. CDR3 size: 14 residues. CDR3 sequence: CASSFLDSYNEQFF. In nucleotides, the CDR3 is TGTGCCAGCAGTTTTCTGGACAGCTACAATGAGCAGTTCTTC.

V is TRBV19 and J is TRBJ2-1; no clear D gene. The CDR3 is 13 amino acids. Trimming took off 4 bases at V and 7 bases at J, with 11 bases between the two ends. Germline V gene sequence: CDR1 LNHDA, CDR2 SQIVND (reference sequence). The CDR3 sequence is CASSTRSMNEQFF. For the CDR3, the DNA is TGTGCCAGTAGTACCCGGTCTATGAATGAGCAGTTCTTC.

The V gene is TRBV5-5, the J gene TRBJ2-7; TRBD2 aligns across 7 bases. Unmatched junction bases numbered 6, after V lost 1 base and J lost 2 bases. The CDR3 has 15 residues. The germline V gene has CDR1 SGHKS and CDR2 YYEKEE (reference sequence). CDR3 DNA: TGTGCCAGCAGCTTGATCCCTGGGGGGGCCTACGAGCAGTACTTC. Encoded protein: CASSLIPGGAYEQYF.

Details on this clone: Other DNA sequences of this sample code for an identical CDR3. V and J are TRBV5-4 and TRBJ2-1; 7 bases line up with TRBD1. J gave up 3 bases and V 4 bases, and 1 base lay outside the gene matches. The CDR3 totals 13 residues. The germline gives CDR1 SGHNT, CDR2 YYREEE (reference sequence). CDR3 DNA: TGTGCCAGCAGCGGGGACAGCTACAATGAGCAGTTCTTC. As protein: CASSGDSYNEQFF.

This chain connects TRBV18 to TRBJ1-5, with 10 positions matching TRBD1. CDR1 and CDR2 from the germline V gene are KGHSH and LQKENI. Losses at the gene ends were 4 bases for V and 3 bases for J; bases not matched to a gene: 6. The CDR3 runs to 16 residues. In DNA form, the CDR3 reads TGTGCCAGCTCACTTGGGACAGGGGCCTTCAATCAGCCCCAGCATTTT. Translation gives CASSLGTGAFNQPQHF. The full variable domain, its missing parts supplied by reference TRBV18 and TRBJ1-5, is NAGVMQNPRHLVRRRGQEARLRCSPMKGHSHVYWYRQLPEEGLKFMVYLQKENIIDESGMPKERFSAEFPKEGPSILRIQQVVRGDSAAYFCASSLGTGAFNQPQHFGDGTRLSIL.

J is TRBJ2-6 and V is TRBV5-4; the match to TRBD1 covers 7 bases. J was trimmed by 0 bases and V by 6 bases; bases with no gene match: 12. This CDR3 is built from 18 residues. Germline V gene lookup returns CDR1 SGHNT and CDR2 YYREEE (reference sequence). CDR3 loop: CASILPAGGPSGANVLTF. CDR3 DNA: TGTGCCAGCATCCTCCCGGCAGGGGGTCCCTCTGGGGCCAACGTCCTGACTTTC. Supplemented by reference TRBV5-4 and TRBJ2-6, the full variable domain reads ETGVTQSPTHLIKTRGQQVTLRCSSQSGHNTVSWYQQALGQGPQFIFQYYREEENGRGNFPPRFSGLQFPNYSSELNVNALELDDSALYLCASILPAGGPSGANVLTFGAGSRLTVL.

The gene calls are TRBV2 and TRBJ2-5; TRBD2 aligns across 10 bases. In germline, CDR1 is SNHLY, CDR2 FYNNEI. The CDR3 length is 14 residues. J was trimmed by 5 bases and V by 6 bases; bases with no gene match: 6. CDR3 sequence (DNA): TGTGCCAGCAGGGCCGGGACTAGCGACGAGACCCAGTACTTC. It specifies CASRAGTSDETQYF.

The chain recombines TRBV5-5 with TRBJ1-1; D not resolved. From germline, CDR1 is SGHKS and CDR2 YYEKEE (reference sequence). There are 13 residues in the CDR3. Trimming pared 6 bases from V and 3 bases from J, leaving 12 bases between. As DNA, the CDR3 is TGTGCCAGCAACCTGGTAGGTGACACTGAAGCTTTCTTT. It is translated as CASNLVGDTEAFF.

V is TRBV7-9 and J is TRBJ2-3, with D perhaps matching TRBD1 (5 bases). Germline V gene sequence: CDR1 SEHNR, CDR2 FQNEAQ (reference sequence). The V gene lost 6 bases and the J gene lost 4 bases, with 14 bases spanning the gap. CDR3 size: 14 residues. CDR3 amino acids: CASRTAQTPDTQYF. In nucleotides, the CDR3 is TGTGCCAGCAGGACAGCCCAAACCCCAGATACGCAGTATTTT.

CDR3 nucleotides: TGTGCCAGCAGCAAAGGGACAGCAGATTATCAGCCCCAGCATTTT. This codes for CASSKGTADYQPQHF. The V gene is TRBV2, the J gene TRBJ1-5; TRBD1 matches 7 bases. The V segment lost 6 bases and the J segment 5 bases; nucleotides outside the gene matches: 10. The CDR3 extends over 15 amino acids. Germline loops: CDR1 SNHLY, CDR2 FYNNEI.

J is TRBJ1-5 and V is TRBV28; D not certain. The ends were cut back, 11 bases at V and 0 bases at J, with 8 bases in the middle. This CDR3 is 12 amino acids long. Germline V gene sequence: CDR1 MDHEN, CDR2 SYDVKM. CDR3: CAGSYSNQPQHF. CDR3 in DNA: TGTGCCGGCTCTTATAGCAATCAGCCCCAGCATTTT.

This chain links TRBV2 with TRBJ1-2; D unresolved. This CDR3 comprises 12 residues. Trimming pared 6 bases from V and 4 bases from J, leaving 9 bases between. Germline V gene lookup returns CDR1 SNHLY and CDR2 FYNNEI. The CDR3 region has the DNA TGTGCCAGCAGCGTGCCCGCCTATGGCTACACCTTC. Protein: CASSVPAYGYTF.

The CDR3 sequence is CASSGSRGDEQYF. The CDR3 DNA reads TGTGCCAGCTCTGGCAGCCGGGGGGACGAGCAGTACTTC. This chain connects TRBV18 to TRBJ2-7, with 7 bases matching TRBD2. CDR1 and CDR2 (germline): KGHSH, LQKENI. Unmatched junction bases numbered 7, after V lost 6 bases and J lost 5 bases. The CDR3 spans 13 residues.

The chain has TRBV5-1 and TRBJ2-3, with 7 bases fitting TRBD1. The V gene's germline CDR1 is SGHRS and CDR2 YFSETQ. The CDR3 is 14 residues long. Trimming cost V 3 bases and J 4 bases; bases outside gene matches: 5. CDR3 in amino acids: CASSSGQAPDTQYF. The CDR3 bases are TGCGCCAGCAGCTCCGGACAGGCACCAGATACGCAGTATTTT.

The chain uses TRBV7-9 and TRBJ1-2, with D unresolved. The germline CDR1 and CDR2 sequences are SEHNR and FQNEAQ (reference sequence). Trimming stripped 3 bases from V and 6 bases from J, with 11 bases between. This CDR3 has 13 amino acids. The CDR3 reads CASSFKAVDGYTF. The CDR3 DNA is TGTGCCAGCAGCTTTAAGGCAGTAGATGGCTACACCTTC. Drawing the rest from reference TRBV7-9 and TRBJ1-2, the complete variable domain is DTGVSQNPRHKITKRGQNVTFRCDPISEHNRLYWYRQTLGQGPEFLTYFQNEAQLEKSRLLSDRFSAERPKGSFSTLEIQRTEQGDSAMYLCASSFKAVDGYTFGSGTRLTVV.

The J gene is TRBJ2-3, the V gene TRBV6-1; 9 nucleotides line up with TRBD2. The J segment lost 5 bases and the V segment lost 2 bases, leaving 11 bases of the junction unmatched. CDR1 and CDR2 (germline): MNHNS, SASEGT. CDR3 length equals 17 residues. CDR3 nucleotides: TGTGCCAGCAGTGAATTTAATAGCGGGAGTATAAGAGATACGCAGTATTTT. Amino acids: CASSEFNSGSIRDTQYF.

The chain couples TRBV19 to TRBJ1-6; possibly TRBD1 for D (5 bases). CDR3 length: 15 amino acids. The V and J ends lost 9 bases and 2 bases respectively, with 14 bases between them. The V gene's germline CDR1 is LNHDA and CDR2 SQIVND (reference sequence). The CDR3 DNA reads as TGTGCCAGCCAGGGTGGCACCGCCTATAATTCACCCCTCCACTTT. Translated: CASQGGTAYNSPLHF. Variable domain in full (rest from reference TRBV19 and TRBJ1-6): DGGITQSPKYLFRKEGQNVTLSCEQNLNHDAMYWYRQDPGQGLRLIYYSQIVNDFQKGDIAEGYSVSREKKESFPLTVTSAQKNPTAFYLCASQGGTAYNSPLHFGNGTRLTVT.

This chain joins TRBV28 and TRBJ2-7; D gene ambiguous. Germline lookup yields CDR1 MDHEN and CDR2 SYDVKM. V was trimmed by 6 bases and J by 0 bases, leaving 9 bases between them. The CDR3 has 13 residues. The CDR3 DNA follows: TGTGCCAGCAGGATGTCGAGCTCCTACGAGCAGTACTTC. It encodes CASRMSSSYEQYF.

The chain has TRBV19 and TRBJ1-4, with D possibly being TRBD1 (5 bases). Germline CDR1 and CDR2: LNHDA and SQIVND (reference sequence). Between the trimmed V and J ends, which lost 3 bases and 0 bases, there was a span of 20 bases. The CDR3 runs to 19 residues. The DNA of the CDR3 is TGTGCCAGTAGTATTGGCCCTGACAGCCGCCTTGCAACTAATGAAAAACTGTTTTTT. It encodes CASSIGPDSRLATNEKLFF.

This rearrangement joins TRBV6-5 to TRBJ1-1, with a tentative D call TRBD1 (5 bases). Trimming shortened V by 6 bases and J by 1 base, and 15 bases separated the two germline ends. Germline V lookup: CDR1 MNHEY, CDR2 SVGAGI. The length of the CDR3 is 15 residues. In nucleotides, the CDR3 is TGTGCCAGCAGCCTCCGGGTAGGGGCGAACACTGAAGCTTTCTTT. Amino acids: CASSLRVGANTEAFF.

The chain joins TRBV4-1 to TRBJ1-1; TRBD1 might be the D (6 bases). Germline V gene sequence: CDR1 MGHRA, CDR2 YSYEKL. V was pared by 1 base and J by 8 bases, with 11 bases between. The CDR3 consists of 13 residues. CDR3 coding DNA: TGCGCCAGCAGCCAAGTTCACAGGGAGGAAGCTTTCTTT. It encodes CASSQVHREEAFF.

The V and J genes are TRBV5-1 and TRBJ2-2; no clear D. Germline V gene lookup returns CDR1 SGHRS and CDR2 YFSETQ. Trimming cost V 0 bases and J 2 bases, with 11 bases left between them. The CDR3 totals 16 residues. The CDR3: CASSLEGPGNTGELFF. CDR3 DNA: TGCGCCAGCAGCTTGGAAGGACCCGGAAACACCGGGGAGCTGTTTTTT.

The chain joins TRBV5-1 to TRBJ2-2, with unresolved D. V shed 7 bases and J shed 4 bases, with 20 bases lying between them. CDR1 SGHRS and CDR2 YFSETQ come from the germline V gene. The CDR3 contains 16 residues. The CDR3 nucleotides are TGCGCCAGCCGCGCCGTCGATCTCTCCGTCACCGGGGAGCTGTTTTTT. Protein sequence: CASRAVDLSVTGELFF. The variable domain in full, completed from reference TRBV5-1 and TRBJ2-2, reads KAGVTQTPRYLIKTRGQQVTLSCSPISGHRSVSWYQQTPGQGLQFLFEYFSETQRNKGNFPGRFSGRQFSNSRSEMNVSTLELGDSALYLCASRAVDLSVTGELFFGEGSRLTVL.